This TCR beta chain was sequenced during a study of blood T cell repertoires in COVID-19. About the research overall: The United States, Italy and Spain supplied acute and convalescent COVID-19 samples. T cells, B-cell-depleted T cells, or PBMCs supplied cDNA or gDNA.

Methods used by the authors: Amplification of reference gene primers provided the estimated nucleated cell counts. Libraries were prepared by immunoSEQ multiplex PCR; TCRdb keeps only in-frame clonotypes and omits some of them. V and J calls and clone size are copied from that table; D and trimming were computed from the DNA. Altogether more than 200,000 clones are present, under 90% being singletons, with the ten largest covering 3.5% to 5%. This clone was recorded once. The V gene's germline CDR1 is LNHNV and CDR2 YYDKDF (reference sequence). There are 12 residues in the CDR3. Trimming stripped 1 base from V and 5 bases from J, with 6 bases between.

What was sequenced was peripheral blood. The chain combines TRBV15 with TRBJ2-7, with D possibly matching TRBD2 (5 bases). The sequence came from a man between 60 and 70 years old with acute or convalescent COVID-19. CDR3 protein: CATSRVGNEQYF. For the CDR3, the DNA is TGTGCCACCAGCAGAGTCGGGAACGAGCAGTACTTC.